A single sample is the source of the 18 T cell receptor beta chains below, sequenced in a study of cytomegalovirus exposure and HLA in healthy donors. Repertoires were generated with immunoSEQ multiplex PCR, while TCRdb's copy carries only in-frame clones and drops some. The repertoire consists of tens of thousands of clones, with roughly 94% occurring once and the leading ten covering about 4.1%. Sequenced material: PBMCs. Source of these receptors: a man between 18 and 35 years old in good health and CMV-seropositive.

The count of this clone is one. The chain joins TRBV28 to TRBJ1-1; D gene unclear. CDR3 length: 13 amino acids. Germline V lookup: CDR1 MDHEN, CDR2 SYDVKM. Trimming stripped 3 bases from V and 0 bases from J, with 5 bases between. The CDR3 is CASSLSVNTEAFF. Written as DNA, the CDR3 is TGTGCCAGCAGTTTGTCGGTGAACACTGAAGCTTTCTTT.

The chain uses TRBV11-2 and TRBJ2-2; no clear D gene. V shed 2 bases and J shed 2 bases, with 12 bases lying between them. Germline V CDR1 and CDR2: SGHAT, FQNNGV. The CDR3 has 16 amino acids. In DNA form, the CDR3 reads TGTGCCAGCAGCTTATTCGCTCTAGGCAACACCGGGGAGCTGTTTTTT. It is translated as CASSLFALGNTGELFF.

The chain recombines TRBV7-8 with TRBJ1-1, with D tentatively TRBD1 (5 bases). The CDR3 contains 13 residues. V lost 4 bases and J lost 0, with 6 bases in between. Germline V gene data show CDR1 as SGHVS and CDR2 as FQNEAQ. This chain's CDR3 is CASSSQVNTEAFF. CDR3 sequence (DNA): TGTGCCAGCAGCTCACAGGTGAACACTGAAGCTTTCTTT.

This clone was observed a single time. The V call is TRBV10-3, the J call TRBJ1-4; 7 nucleotides match TRBD1. The CDR3 length is 13 residues. The V segment lost 11 bases and the J segment 4 bases; nucleotides outside the gene matches: 7. The germline V gene has CDR1 ENHRY and CDR2 SYGVKD. This CDR3 reads CAASRGLNEKLFF. For the CDR3, the DNA is TGTGCCGCCTCTAGGGGGCTTAATGAAAAACTGTTTTTT.

Written as DNA, the CDR3 is TGTGCCAGCAGCTTAGAGGCAGGGTTCGGGGAGCTGTTTTTT. Translated, it gives CASSLEAGFGELFF. The chain has TRBV7-9 and TRBJ2-2; a weak D match, TRBD1 (5 bases). The germline V and J ends were trimmed by 1 base and 7 bases, with 10 bases remaining between them. The CDR3 totals 14 residues. CDR1 and CDR2 from the germline V gene are SEHNR and FQNEAQ (reference sequence).

This chain joins TRBV7-9 and TRBJ2-2, with 7 bases lining up with TRBD2. Trimming removed 5 bases from V and 1 base from J; junction bases left unmatched: 10. The CDR3 length is 17 residues. CDR1 is SEHNR and CDR2 is FQNEAQ in the germline V gene (reference sequence). CDR3 in DNA: TGTGCCAGCAGCCCCCGGTGGTCTAGCGGGAACACCGGGGAGCTGTTTTTT. Protein: CASSPRWSSGNTGELFF.

The chain employs TRBV11-2 and TRBJ2-7; D ambiguous. The CDR3 extends over 12 amino acids. The V gene lost 2 bases and the J gene lost 6 bases, with 8 bases spanning the gap. Germline assignment: CDR1 SGHAT and CDR2 FQNNGV. CDR3 region: CASSLTRSEQYF. The CDR3 bases are TGTGCCAGCAGCTTAACCCGGTCCGAGCAGTACTTC.

This chain connects TRBV25-1 to TRBJ1-2; 8 nucleotides align to TRBD1. The CDR3 runs 14 residues. Trimming took 5 bases from V and 7 from J; bases not matched to a gene: 9. Germline V gives CDR1 MGHDK, CDR2 SYGVNS. The chain's CDR3 is CASSFATGVAGYTF. DNA of the CDR3: TGTGCCAGCAGTTTTGCGACAGGGGTTGCTGGCTACACCTTC.

The chain couples TRBV7-3 to TRBJ2-7, with D maybe TRBD2 (6 bases). V was pared by 5 bases and J by 5 bases, with 13 bases between. The CDR3 covers 13 residues. Germline CDR1 SGHTA, CDR2 FQGTGA. The CDR3 is CASSPLGSNEQYF. DNA for the CDR3: TGTGCCAGCAGCCCCCTCGGGAGTAACGAGCAGTACTTC.

The chain joins TRBV5-4 to TRBJ1-1; TRBD1 matches at 7 bases. Unmatched junction bases numbered 7, after V lost 1 base and J lost 4 bases. CDR1 and CDR2 (germline): SGHNT, YYREEE (reference sequence). The CDR3 length is 15 residues. The CDR3 DNA reads TGTGCCAGCAGCTTGACAGGGGATAGGTTCACTGAAGCTTTCTTT. This sequence encodes CASSLTGDRFTEAFF.

The chain couples TRBV25-1 to TRBJ2-7; D perhaps matches TRBD1 (6 bases). The CDR3 totals 14 residues. Germline lookup yields CDR1 MGHDK and CDR2 SYGVNS. The V end lost 5 bases, the J end lost 5 bases, and 16 bases lay between the germline ends. In DNA, the CDR3 is TGTGCCAGCAGTCGAACAGGGCTTACGAACGAGCAGTACTTC. This sequence encodes CASSRTGLTNEQYF.

The V and J genes are TRBV14 and TRBJ2-5, with 7 bases fitting TRBD1. There are 14 residues in the CDR3. V was clipped by 5 bases and J by 3 bases; unmatched bases: 6. Germline CDR1 is SGHDN and CDR2 is FVKESK. The CDR3 reads CASSAPGTEETQYF. In DNA form, the CDR3 reads TGTGCCAGCAGCGCCCCCGGGACAGAAGAGACCCAGTACTTC.

This chain joins TRBV5-1 and TRBJ2-7; D possibly corresponds to TRBD1 (6 bases). The germline V gene encodes CDR1 SGHRS and CDR2 YFSETQ. The V gene lost 0 bases and the J gene lost 6 bases, with 13 bases spanning the gap. There are 14 residues in the CDR3. The CDR3 region has the DNA TGCGCCAGCAGCTTGGGAGACACAGGGTCCGAGCAGTACTTC. It is translated as CASSLGDTGSEQYF.

This clone occurred once. The rearrangement joins TRBV5-6 to TRBJ2-3; possible D gene TRBD1, 6 bases. The CDR3 extends over 15 amino acids. Germline-derived CDR1 and CDR2 are SGHDT and YYEEEE. Trimming shortened V by 5 bases and J by 2 bases, and 15 bases separated the two germline ends. Here the CDR3 reads CASSIQGGATDTQYF. In DNA form, the CDR3 reads TGTGCCAGCAGTATACAGGGCGGTGCCACAGATACGCAGTATTTT. Looking up the rest from reference TRBV5-6 and TRBJ2-3 gives the full variable domain: DAGVTQSPTHLIKTRGQQVTLRCSPKSGHDTVSWYQQALGQGPQFIFQYYEEEERQRGNFPDRFSGHQFPNYSSELNVNALLLGDSALYLCASSIQGGATDTQYFGPGTRLTVL.

The genes are TRBV19 and TRBJ1-5; tentatively, D is TRBD1 (5 bases). CDR3 length: 16 amino acids. Trimming left V 5 bases short and J 6 bases short, with 20 bases between. CDR1 is LNHDA, CDR2 SQIVND, per germline (reference sequence). Here the CDR3 reads CASSSARWGQGQPQHF. CDR3 DNA sequence: TGTGCCAGTAGTTCCGCACGGTGGGGTCAGGGTCAGCCCCAGCATTTT. Full variable domain (missing parts from reference TRBV19 and TRBJ1-5): DGGITQSPKYLFRKEGQNVTLSCEQNLNHDAMYWYRQDPGQGLRLIYYSQIVNDFQKGDIAEGYSVSREKKESFPLTVTSAQKNPTAFYLCASSSARWGQGQPQHFGDGTRLSIL.

The chain combines TRBV4-1 with TRBJ2-1; D might be TRBD1 (5 bases). This CDR3 spans 17 amino acids. From germline, CDR1 is MGHRA and CDR2 YSYEKL. V lost 0 bases to trimming and J lost 4 bases, with 16 bases between them. The CDR3 DNA reads TGCGCCAGCAGCCAAGACAGGGAACCCTTTGTGTACAATGAGCAGTTCTTC. It specifies CASSQDREPFVYNEQFF.

This chain links TRBV18 with TRBJ2-1; 8 bases fit TRBD2. Losses at the gene ends were 3 bases for V and 4 bases for J; bases not matched to a gene: 5. CDR3 size: 15 residues. From germline, CDR1 is KGHSH and CDR2 LQKENI. The CDR3 sequence: CASSPGRDVYNEQFF. The CDR3 DNA sequence: TGTGCCAGCTCACCCGGGAGGGACGTGTACAATGAGCAGTTCTTC.

The chain employs TRBV10-3 and TRBJ2-7; 7 bases are a match to TRBD1. With V trimmed by 10 bases and J by 6 bases, 21 bases remained unmatched. Germline V gene lookup returns CDR1 ENHRY and CDR2 SYGVKD. The CDR3 has 16 amino acids. CDR3 DNA: TGTGCCACCAGGTTACCCCCGGCAGGGGGATCGGGCGAGCAGTACTTC. Its protein is CATRLPPAGGSGEQYF.